These 23 T cell receptor beta chains came from one sample sequenced in a study of blood T cell repertoires in COVID-19. Produced via immunoSEQ multiplex PCR; TCRdb's table is partial and in-frame only. Of 390,000 or so clones listed, 85% to 90% are singletons. The sample comprised PBMCs or T cells enriched from blood (not recorded which). Receptor source: a woman in her forties or fifties who had recovered from COVID-19.

This chain links TRBV7-9 with TRBJ2-7, with D unclear. Germline-derived CDR1 and CDR2 are SEHNR and FQNEAQ (reference sequence). The CDR3 runs to 10 residues. Trimming pared 5 bases from V and 7 bases from J, leaving 6 bases between. The CDR3 spells CASSREEQYF. The CDR3 DNA reads as TGTGCCAGCAGCAGAGAGGAGCAGTACTTC. Combining the CDR3 with reference TRBV7-9 and TRBJ2-7 gives the whole variable domain DTGVSQNPRHKITKRGQNVTFRCDPISEHNRLYWYRQTLGQGPEFLTYFQNEAQLEKSRLLSDRFSAERPKGSFSTLEIQRTEQGDSAMYLCASSREEQYFGPGTRLTVT.

This clone was recorded once. The rearrangement links TRBV10-3 to TRBJ1-1; D is uncertain. Trimming pared 5 bases from V and 7 bases from J, leaving 17 bases between. CDR1 ENHRY and CDR2 SYGVKD come from the germline V gene. The CDR3 covers 14 residues. CDR3 sequence reads: CAISFEASRREAFF. DNA of the CDR3: TGTGCCATCAGTTTTGAGGCCAGTCGCCGTGAAGCTTTCTTT.

V is TRBV5-8 and J is TRBJ1-1; TRBD1 agrees at 7 bases. The junction had 5 bases not matched to a gene; V was cut back by 0 bases and J by 0 bases. Germline V lookup: CDR1 SGHTS, CDR2 YDEGEE. CDR3 length: 16 amino acids. This CDR3 is CASSLGDSFLNTEAFF. CDR3 DNA: TGTGCCAGCAGCTTGGGGGACAGTTTTTTGAACACTGAAGCTTTCTTT.

The chain combines TRBV2 with TRBJ1-6; possible D gene TRBD1, 5 bases. In germline, CDR1 is SNHLY, CDR2 FYNNEI. The CDR3 consists of 13 residues. V lost 7 bases to trimming and J lost 7 bases, with 11 bases between them. CDR3 sequence (DNA): TGTGCCAGCAACGGGGGGATGAATTCACCCCTCCACTTT. It codes for CASNGGMNSPLHF.

This chain's CDR3 is CASSLEYRGPNIQYF. As DNA, the CDR3 is TGTGCCAGCAGCCTTGAATACAGGGGGCCAAACATTCAGTACTTC. This chain connects TRBV4-2 to TRBJ2-4; 9 bases line up with TRBD1. V gave up 4 bases and J gave up 6 bases; unmatched junction bases: 7. Germline CDR1 LGHNA, CDR2 YNFKEQ. The CDR3 loop spans 15 amino acids.

The genes are TRBV10-3 and TRBJ2-1; no clear D gene. CDR3 size: 14 residues. Germline V gene data show CDR1 as ENHRY and CDR2 as SYGVKD. Trimming removed 4 bases from V and 4 bases from J, with 11 bases in between. The CDR3 sequence: CAISAHGGYNEQFF. In DNA, the CDR3 is TGTGCCATCAGTGCTCACGGCGGTTACAATGAGCAGTTCTTC.

The chain employs TRBV24-1 and TRBJ1-2; 8 positions agree with TRBD1. CDR1 and CDR2 (germline): KGHDR, SFDVKD. The CDR3 spans 15 residues. V dropped 4 bases and J dropped 4; count of bases not matched to a gene: 7. The CDR3 coding sequence is TGTGCCACCAGTGACGGACAGGGCGATGGCTATGGCTACACCTTC. Its protein is CATSDGQGDGYGYTF.

This clone was picked up one time. The chain links TRBV19 to TRBJ1-2, with 9 bases matching TRBD1. The CDR3 is 16 residues long. The ends lost 6 bases at V and 2 bases at J; junction bases unmatched: 10. CDR1 is LNHDA and CDR2 is SQIVND in the germline V gene (reference sequence). As DNA, the CDR3 is TGTGCCAGTAGACCGAAGCGGGACAGGGCCAACTATGGCTACACCTTC. Translating gives CASRPKRDRANYGYTF.

V gene TRBV12-3 or TRBV12-4 combines with J gene TRBJ1-5; D perhaps matches TRBD1 (6 bases). The V end was cut by 0 bases, the J end by 12 bases, with 12 bases between. The CDR3 extends over 13 amino acids. CDR3 sequence reads: CASSLAAGTYQHF. The CDR3 coding sequence is TGTGCCAGCAGTTTAGCGGCAGGGACATACCAGCATTTT.

The rearrangement uses TRBV27 and TRBJ2-1; tentative D call: TRBD2 (5 bases). Germline CDR1 reads MNHEY; CDR2 reads SMNVEV (reference sequence). The CDR3 has 16 amino acids. Trimming left V 3 bases short and J 1 base short, with 13 bases between. The CDR3 region has the DNA TGTGCCAGCAGTTTTGGTTACGGGGAGTCCTACAATGAGCAGTTCTTC. Amino acids: CASSFGYGESYNEQFF.

A few counts support this clone. The chain employs TRBV12-3 or TRBV12-4 and TRBJ1-6; 10 positions match TRBD1. The CDR3 loop spans 13 amino acids. The junction had 0 bases not matched to a gene; V was cut back by 6 bases and J by 7 bases. The CDR3 here is CASRGQGNSPLHF. The DNA for the CDR3 is TGTGCCAGCAGGGGACAGGGGAATTCACCCCTCCACTTT.

The rearrangement uses TRBV7-2 and TRBJ1-5, with D perhaps matching TRBD1 (5 bases). Germline V gene lookup returns CDR1 SGHTA and CDR2 FQGNSA. V was cut by 3 bases and J by 0 bases, with 15 bases left in between. The CDR3 contains 17 residues. CDR3 residues: CASSFRTGTYSNQPQHF. The CDR3 nucleotides are TGTGCCAGCAGCTTTCGGACGGGGACTTATAGCAATCAGCCCCAGCATTTT.

The genes are TRBV20-1 and TRBJ1-2, with D hard to call. The CDR3 extends over 12 amino acids. Germline-derived CDR1 and CDR2 are DFQATT and SNEGSKA (reference sequence). V gave up 3 bases and J gave up 8 bases, with 13 bases separating them. The CDR3 spells CSASLRSEGYTF. CDR3 coding DNA: TGCAGTGCTAGTCTTCGGTCGGAGGGCTACACCTTC.

The CDR3 protein is CASSQEIQGLLSSGANVLTF. CDR3 DNA: TGCGCCAGCAGCCAGGAAATACAGGGGTTACTTTCCTCCGGGGCCAACGTCCTGACTTTC. The chain uses TRBV4-3 and TRBJ2-6; 7 positions match TRBD1. The trim removed 3 bases at V and 4 bases at J, leaving 18 bases unmatched. Germline CDR1 LGHNA, CDR2 YSLEER. CDR3 length: 20 residues.

The chain joins TRBV6-2 or TRBV6-3 to TRBJ2-5; tentative D call: TRBD2 (5 bases). This CDR3 region has 15 residues. The V gene's germline CDR1 is MNHEY and CDR2 SVGEGT. V lost 0 bases and J lost 5, with 13 bases in between. The DNA of the CDR3 is TGTGCCAGCAGTTACTCGCGGGCGCCTGGGGAGACCCAGTACTTC. This encodes CASSYSRAPGETQYF.

This chain connects TRBV3-1 (or the pseudogene TRBV3-2) to TRBJ2-1; 9 bases agree with TRBD2. Germline-derived CDR1 and CDR2 are LGHDT and YNNKEL (reference sequence). The CDR3 runs 16 residues. V trimming: 4 bases; J trimming: 2 bases; junction bases outside the gene matches: 6. CDR3 DNA: TGTGCCAGCAGCCGCGGGCGGGGGGGCCCCTACAATGAGCAGTTCTTC. The encoded protein is CASSRGRGGPYNEQFF.

V is TRBV29-1 and J is TRBJ1-2, with 8 positions matching TRBD1. J lost 6 bases, V lost 3 bases, and 6 bases had no gene match. Per the germline V gene, CDR1 is SQVTM and CDR2 is ANQGSEA. CDR3 length equals 13 residues. The CDR3 DNA reads TGCAGCGTTGATCAGGGGGCCCAGCATGGCTACACCTTC. This sequence encodes CSVDQGAQHGYTF.

This chain links TRBV6-5 with TRBJ1-4, with 8 bases fitting TRBD1. From germline, CDR1 is MNHEY and CDR2 SVGAGI. Trimming cost V 4 bases and J 10 bases; bases outside gene matches: 5. The length of the CDR3 is 13 residues. CDR3 protein: CASSSDRAGKLFF. The CDR3 DNA is TGTGCCAGCAGTTCGGACAGGGCCGGAAAACTGTTTTTT.

The rearrangement joins TRBV28 to TRBJ1-5; 7 nucleotides line up with TRBD1. The CDR3 length is 15 residues. Germline V CDR1 and CDR2: MDHEN, SYDVKM. The ends lost 3 bases at V and 4 bases at J; junction bases unmatched: 6. As DNA, the CDR3 is TGTGCCAGCAGTTTCTGGGGGACAGCTAATCAGCCCCAGCATTTT. Translating gives CASSFWGTANQPQHF.

The rearrangement links TRBV28 to TRBJ1-3; possible D gene TRBD1, 5 bases. The CDR3 contains 15 residues. CDR1 is MDHEN, CDR2 SYDVKM, per germline. The ends were cut back, 2 bases at V and 2 bases at J, with 10 bases in the middle. The CDR3: CASSLGGGAGNTIYF. Written as DNA, the CDR3 is TGTGCCAGCAGTTTAGGGGGGGGAGCTGGAAACACCATATATTTT.

The J gene is TRBJ1-5, the V gene TRBV3-1 (or the pseudogene TRBV3-2), with 7 nucleotides matching TRBD1. Trimming took 6 bases from V and 4 from J; bases not matched to a gene: 6. Germline-derived CDR1 and CDR2 are LGHDT and YNNKEL (reference sequence). The CDR3 has 14 residues. This chain's CDR3 is CASSWTGANQPQHF. The CDR3 nucleotides read TGTGCCAGCAGTTGGACAGGAGCGAATCAGCCCCAGCATTTT.

The chain is built from TRBV5-5 and TRBJ1-6; maybe TRBD1 (6 bases). Germline V gene data show CDR1 as SGHKS and CDR2 as YYEKEE (reference sequence). The CDR3 has 14 amino acids. Trimming left V 0 bases short and J 10 bases short, with 11 bases between. The CDR3 sequence is CASSLDRAVSPLHF. CDR3 sequence (DNA): TGTGCCAGCAGCTTGGACAGGGCTGTATCACCCCTCCACTTT.

This clone was seen only once. The V gene is TRBV24-1, the J gene TRBJ1-1; D is ambiguous. V lost 3 bases, J lost 4 bases, and 14 bases lay in between. Germline V gives CDR1 KGHDR, CDR2 SFDVKD. The CDR3 is 15 residues long. DNA of the CDR3: TGTGCCACCAGTGATCTTGAACAACATCTCACTGAAGCTTTCTTT. It encodes CATSDLEQHLTEAFF.